A selection of T cell receptor beta chains follows, all from one sample in a study of CD8 T cells in Susac syndrome. From the immunoSEQ multiplex PCR reads, TCRdb called clonotypes with MiXCR, one entry per CDR3 protein. The sample carries 150,000 to 200,000 distinct CDR3 sequences, more than 90% recorded once. Sample: CD4+ T cells from PBMCs. All receptors come from a human donor in good health. Each CDR3 is given with its conserved first and last residue. A D gene is named only where the DNA matches it firmly. The size entry is marked missing in some rows and otherwise reads once, few, many or a size class.

TRBV5-6,.,.,TRBJ1-6,CASSLRNSPLHF,TGTGCCAGCAGCTTACGGAATTCACCCCTCCACTTT
TRBV20-1,TRBD2,.,TRBJ2-5,CSARLGTSHETQYF,TGCAGTGCTAGGCTAGGGACTAGTCACGAGACCCAGTACTTC
TRBV29-1,.,.,TRBJ1-5,CSVGSGADQPQHF,TGCAGCGTTGGGTCGGGGGCGGATCAGCCCCAGCATTTT
TRBV2,.,.,TRBJ2-3,CASSKAGDANTQYF,TGTGCCAGCAGTAAAGCAGGGGACGCCAATACGCAGTATTTT
TRBV20-1,.,.,TRBJ2-7,CSARDARMTYEQYF,TGCAGTGCTAGAGATGCACGGATGACCTACGAGCAGTACTTC
TRBV5-6,.,.,TRBJ2-1,CASSFDPPYNEQFF,TGTGCCAGCAGCTTCGACCCACCCTACAATGAGCAGTTCTTC
TRBV29-1,.,.,TRBJ2-5,CSVERAVGTQYF,TGCAGCGTCGAACGGGCCGTAGGGACCCAGTACTTC
TRBV6-2/TRBV6-3,TRBD2,once,TRBJ2-1,CASTHGLAGGHNEQFF,TGTGCCAGCACCCACGGACTAGCGGGGGGGCACAATGAGCAGTTCTTC
TRBV15,.,.,TRBJ1-2,CATSRDRGDYGYTF,TGTGCCACCAGCAGAGATAGGGGGGACTATGGCTACACCTTC
TRBV6-2/TRBV6-3,.,.,TRBJ2-7,CASSEGTNGGYEQYF,TGTGCCAGCAGTGAGGGGACGAACGGCGGCTACGAGCAGTACTTC
TRBV12-3/TRBV12-4,.,once,TRBJ2-5,CASSFRGTLGETQYF,TGTGCCAGCAGTTTTCGGGGTACCCTCGGGGAGACCCAGTACTTC
TRBV27,.,.,TRBJ1-4,CASSPVRSATNEKLFF,TGTGCCAGCAGTCCCGTGCGATCGGCGACTAATGAAAAACTGTTTTTT